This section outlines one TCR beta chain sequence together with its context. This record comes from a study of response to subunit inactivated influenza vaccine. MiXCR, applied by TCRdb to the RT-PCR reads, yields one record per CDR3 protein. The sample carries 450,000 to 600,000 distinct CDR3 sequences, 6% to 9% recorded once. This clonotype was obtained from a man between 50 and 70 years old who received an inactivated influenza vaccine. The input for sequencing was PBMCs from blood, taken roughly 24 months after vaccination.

The CDR3 region is CASSRRDRGYGYTF. In nucleotides, the CDR3 is TGTGCCAGCAGTCGCCGGGACAGGGGCTATGGCTACACCTTC. The chain links TRBV27 to TRBJ1-2, with TRBD1 identical over 10 bases. CDR1 MNHEY and CDR2 SMNVEV come from the germline V gene (reference sequence). The CDR3 has 14 residues. V was pared by 5 bases and J by 4 bases, with 4 bases of the junction left unmatched.